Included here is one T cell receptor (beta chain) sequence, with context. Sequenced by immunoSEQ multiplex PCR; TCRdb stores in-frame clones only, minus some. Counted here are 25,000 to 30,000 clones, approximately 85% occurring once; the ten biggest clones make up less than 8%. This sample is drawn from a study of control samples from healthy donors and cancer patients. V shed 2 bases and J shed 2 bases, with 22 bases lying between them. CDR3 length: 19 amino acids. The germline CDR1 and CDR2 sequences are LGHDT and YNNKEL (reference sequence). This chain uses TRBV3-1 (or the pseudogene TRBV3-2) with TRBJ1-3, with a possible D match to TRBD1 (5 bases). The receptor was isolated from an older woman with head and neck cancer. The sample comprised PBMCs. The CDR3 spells CASSQLSMRTPTAGNTIYF. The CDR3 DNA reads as TGTGCCAGCAGCCAACTCTCGATGAGGACACCAACGGCTGGAAACACCATATATTTT.